The 27 T cell receptor beta chains below all came from one sample that was sequenced in a study of CD8 T cells in Susac syndrome (dated by TCRdb to the late 2010s). The library came from the immunoSEQ multiplex PCR assay. RNA was extracted with the RNeasy kit and roughly 0.45 to 1 ug was reverse transcribed using random hexamers. In-frame beta chains were kept once TCRdb had trimmed the public reads at Q25 with fastp and called clones with MiXCR. When rows share a CDR3 protein, they turn into one entry using the most common DNA and genes. This sample is represented by about 300,000 distinct CDR3 sequences; almost 85% of them were singletons. Around 0.21% of the sample belongs to the ten largest clones. Material: CD8+ T cells from PBMCs. The origin of the receptors is a human donor with multiple sclerosis.

The V call is TRBV30, the J call TRBJ2-7; possible D gene TRBD1, 6 bases. Germline CDR1 is GTSNPN and CDR2 is SVGIG (reference sequence). This CDR3 has 13 residues. Trimming cost V 1 base and J 3 bases, with 10 bases left between them. The CDR3 spells CAWSEQGNYEQYF. The CDR3 region has the DNA TGTGCCTGGAGTGAACAGGGTAACTACGAGCAGTACTTC.

In DNA, the CDR3 is TGTGCCAGCAGTTTTAGCGGTGAGCAGTTCTTC. Its protein product is CASSFSGEQFF. The rearrangement links TRBV28 to TRBJ2-1; maybe TRBD2 (6 bases). Trimming took off 3 bases at V and 9 bases at J, with 6 bases between the two ends. The length of the CDR3 is 11 residues. CDR1 and CDR2 from the germline V gene are MDHEN and SYDVKM.

This chain connects TRBV4-3 to TRBJ2-1; 7 bases are a match to TRBD2. CDR3 length equals 17 residues. Germline-derived CDR1 and CDR2 are LGHNA and YSLEER. Trimming removed 0 bases from V and 7 bases from J; junction bases left unmatched: 12. This CDR3 is CASSQDRAAGERNEQFF. DNA of the CDR3: TGCGCCAGCAGCCAAGATCGGGCGGCGGGAGAGCGAAATGAGCAGTTCTTC.

The rearrangement joins TRBV6-5 to TRBJ2-1; the D is unclear. This CDR3 spans 16 amino acids. The V end lost 2 bases, the J end lost 0 bases, and 11 bases lay between the germline ends. CDR1 and CDR2 from the germline V gene are MNHEY and SVGAGI. CDR3 nucleotide sequence: TGTGCCAGCAGTTACGGGTCAGAGAGCTCCTACAATGAGCAGTTCTTC. It specifies CASSYGSESSYNEQFF.

The CDR3 is CSVRPVADYTDTQYF. The CDR3 nucleotides are TGCAGCGTTCGCCCCGTAGCGGATTACACAGATACGCAGTATTTT. This rearrangement joins TRBV29-1 to TRBJ2-3, with D perhaps matching TRBD2 (6 bases). This CDR3 contains 15 residues. Germline V gene lookup returns CDR1 SQVTM and CDR2 ANQGSEA. V lost 5 bases and J 2 bases, leaving 17 bases between the germline ends.

In this sample, this clonotype turned up a few times. The chain uses TRBV29-1 and TRBJ2-7; D is possibly TRBD2 (6 bases). V lost 6 bases, J lost 5 bases, and 23 bases lay in between. CDR1 is SQVTM and CDR2 is ANQGSEA in the germline V gene. This CDR3 has 15 amino acids. CDR3 sequence (DNA): TGCAGCGTCATGTCGGTCAAGGAGGGAGGTCACGAGCAGTACTTC. Translation: CSVMSVKEGGHEQYF.

The J gene is TRBJ2-1, the V gene TRBV11-1, with D possibly TRBD1 on 6 matching bases. V lost 7 bases, J lost 4 bases, and 17 bases lay in between. The CDR3 extends over 15 amino acids. From germline, CDR1 is SGHAT and CDR2 FQDESV (reference sequence). The DNA for the CDR3 is TGTGCCAGCAACCGTGCGAACAGGGTTTACAATGAGCAGTTCTTC. As protein: CASNRANRVYNEQFF.

The chain combines TRBV5-6 with TRBJ1-1; tentative D call: TRBD1 (6 bases). Germline assignment: CDR1 SGHDT and CDR2 YYEEEE. V lost 6 bases and J 0 bases, leaving 15 bases between the germline ends. The CDR3 contains 15 residues. In DNA form, the CDR3 reads TGTGCCAGCAACCTTCTTCGGGGGCTGAACACTGAAGCTTTCTTT. This codes for CASNLLRGLNTEAFF. Together with reference TRBV5-6 and TRBJ1-1, the CDR3 gives the full variable domain: DAGVTQSPTHLIKTRGQQVTLRCSPKSGHDTVSWYQQALGQGPQFIFQYYEEEERQRGNFPDRFSGHQFPNYSSELNVNALLLGDSALYLCASNLLRGLNTEAFFGQGTRLTVV.

This clonotype has a handful of counts. The chain combines TRBV6-1 with TRBJ2-2; D may match TRBD1 or TRBD2 (6 bases each). The V gene's germline CDR1 is MNHNS and CDR2 SASEGT. Trimming removed 5 bases from V and 13 bases from J, with 14 bases in between. This CDR3 is built from 12 residues. The CDR3 loop is CASSYPGGVLFF. CDR3 coding DNA: TGTGCCAGCAGTTATCCCGGGGGCGTGCTGTTTTTT.

The gene calls are TRBV12-3 or TRBV12-4 and TRBJ2-1, with TRBD2 identical over 7 bases. V dropped 7 bases and J dropped 5; count of bases not matched to a gene: 8. The CDR3 spans 14 residues. This CDR3 reads CASTRPSGNNEQFF. The CDR3 region has the DNA TGTGCCAGCACCCGGCCTAGCGGCAACAATGAGCAGTTCTTC.

The rearrangement joins TRBV30 to TRBJ2-2, with D perhaps matching TRBD1 (6 bases). V was pared by 2 bases and J by 5 bases, with 15 bases between. This CDR3 comprises 15 residues. Germline CDR1 and CDR2: GTSNPN and SVGIG (reference sequence). DNA for the CDR3: TGTGCCTGGAGTCCAACACGCCAGGGGACCGGGGAGCTGTTTTTT. Translated, it gives CAWSPTRQGTGELFF.

This rearrangement joins TRBV5-1 to TRBJ1-3; no definite D call. The CDR3 totals 15 residues. V dropped 2 bases and J dropped 1 base, with 10 bases sitting between them. CDR1 and CDR2 (germline): SGHRS, YFSETQ. For the CDR3, the DNA is TGCGCCAGCAGCTTACATAGCGGGTCTGGAAACACCATATATTTT. Protein product: CASSLHSGSGNTIYF.

In its sample, this clonotype was seen once. The chain joins TRBV20-1 to TRBJ2-1, with D perhaps TRBD1 (6 bases). From germline, CDR1 is DFQATT and CDR2 SNEGSKA (reference sequence). Trimming took off 4 bases at V and 7 bases at J, with 14 bases between the two ends. The CDR3 is made up of 13 amino acids. CDR3 region: CSAKHTGSNEQFF. DNA of the CDR3: TGCAGTGCTAAACACACAGGGTCGAATGAGCAGTTCTTC.

The V and J genes are TRBV4-3 and TRBJ2-1, with TRBD2 as a possible D gene (5 bases). CDR3 size: 16 residues. CDR1 and CDR2 (germline): LGHNA, YSLEER. Trimming took off 2 bases at V and 3 bases at J, with 14 bases between the two ends. CDR3 protein: CASSQPREVGYNEQFF. In nucleotides, the CDR3 is TGCGCCAGCAGCCAACCCCGGGAAGTGGGCTACAATGAGCAGTTCTTC.

This chain connects TRBV28 to TRBJ1-4, with 8 bases identical to TRBD1. V trimming: 2 bases; J trimming: 7 bases; junction bases outside the gene matches: 6. The CDR3 has 15 amino acids. Germline V gives CDR1 MDHEN, CDR2 SYDVKM. This chain's CDR3 is CASSLTGGIAEKLFF. In DNA form, the CDR3 reads TGTGCCAGCAGTTTAACAGGGGGAATAGCTGAAAAACTGTTTTTT.

The chain links TRBV6-1 to TRBJ2-1; 15 bases fit TRBD2. V shed 6 bases, J shed 5 bases, and the junction held 5 bases outside the gene matches. The CDR3 length is 16 residues. The germline V gene encodes CDR1 MNHNS and CDR2 SASEGT. CDR3 in amino acids: CASRTGTSGRNNEQFF. CDR3 bases: TGTGCCAGCAGGACCGGGACTAGCGGGAGGAACAATGAGCAGTTCTTC.

The chain employs TRBV30 and TRBJ2-7; D is possibly TRBD1 (5 bases). Germline V gene sequence: CDR1 GTSNPN, CDR2 SVGIG (reference sequence). The CDR3 is 13 amino acids. The V end was cut by 0 bases, the J end by 3 bases, with 9 bases between. The DNA of the CDR3 is TGTGCCTGGAGTGTAGACAGAGACTACGAGCAGTACTTC. Translated, it gives CAWSVDRDYEQYF.

The chain recombines TRBV9 with TRBJ2-7; D is ambiguous. Trimming took off 7 bases at V and 5 bases at J, with 13 bases between the two ends. The CDR3 runs to 12 residues. Germline CDR1 reads SGDLS; CDR2 reads YYNGEE. CDR3 sequence reads: CASSPSPDEQYF. The CDR3 nucleotides read TGTGCCAGCTCACCAAGCCCAGACGAGCAGTACTTC.

V gene TRBV6-5 combines with J gene TRBJ2-3; no firm D call. From germline, CDR1 is MNHEY and CDR2 SVGAGI. V gave up 2 bases and J gave up 5 bases, with 8 bases separating them. CDR3 length: 13 amino acids. CDR3 in DNA: TGTGCCAGCAGTTACCTACGAGGAGATACGCAGTATTTT. Translating it yields CASSYLRGDTQYF.

The chain has TRBV28 and TRBJ2-2; D is possibly TRBD1 (6 bases). The germline CDR1 and CDR2 sequences are MDHEN and SYDVKM. Between the trimmed V and J ends, which lost 2 bases and 0 bases, there was a span of 13 bases. This CDR3 spans 17 amino acids. This chain's CDR3 is CASSLNRDWANTGELFF. The CDR3 coding sequence is TGTGCCAGCAGTTTAAACAGGGATTGGGCGAACACCGGGGAGCTGTTTTTT.

The chain carries TRBV29-1 and TRBJ2-5; TRBD2 might be the D (5 bases). Germline CDR1 SQVTM, CDR2 ANQGSEA. The CDR3 length is 11 residues. Trimming cost V 7 bases and J 0 bases, with 6 bases left between them. The CDR3 nucleotides read TGCAGCGACGGGAACCAAGAGACCCAGTACTTC. Translating it yields CSDGNQETQYF.

The chain has TRBV7-2 and TRBJ1-2, with 7 nucleotides matching TRBD1. CDR1 and CDR2 from the germline V gene are SGHTA and FQGNSA. V was pared by 5 bases and J by 4 bases, with 19 bases of the junction left unmatched. CDR3 length: 18 residues. The CDR3, as DNA: TGTGCCAGCAGCGTCAACCACAGGGGAGGGTTTCTAGGCTATGGCTACACCTTC. It encodes CASSVNHRGGFLGYGYTF.

The chain recombines TRBV4-1 with TRBJ2-7; D is uncertain. This CDR3 contains 11 residues. The germline V gene has CDR1 MGHRA and CDR2 YSYEKL. Trimming stripped 1 base from V and 6 bases from J, with 4 bases between. This CDR3 is CASSQGAEQYF. The CDR3 DNA reads as TGCGCCAGCAGCCAAGGGGCCGAGCAGTACTTC.

The count of this clonotype is one. The chain recombines TRBV7-2 with TRBJ2-1, with D perhaps matching TRBD2 (5 bases). Per the germline V gene, CDR1 is SGHTA and CDR2 is FQGNSA. Trimming took off 4 bases at V and 5 bases at J, with 12 bases between the two ends. The CDR3 spans 14 residues. Here the CDR3 reads CASSSGPGNNEQFF. The CDR3 bases are TGTGCCAGCAGCTCAGGACCGGGGAACAATGAGCAGTTCTTC. The full variable domain, rest sourced from reference TRBV7-2 and TRBJ2-1, is GAGVSQSPSNKVTEKGKDVELRCDPISGHTALYWYRQSLGQGLEFLIYFQGNSAPDKSGLPSDRFSAERTGGSVSTLTIQRTQQEDSAVYLCASSSGPGNNEQFFGPGTRLTVL.

This chain links TRBV12-3 or TRBV12-4 with TRBJ2-5; unclear D gene. V lost 6 bases, J lost 5 bases, and 16 bases lay in between. This CDR3 is 14 amino acids long. This chain's CDR3 is CASRPRLNWETQYF. DNA for the CDR3: TGTGCCAGCAGACCTCGCCTTAATTGGGAGACCCAGTACTTC.

The chain is built from TRBV24-1 and TRBJ1-1; D is possibly TRBD1 (5 bases). CDR3 length: 13 amino acids. The V gene's germline CDR1 is KGHDR and CDR2 SFDVKD. V was shortened by 9 bases and J by 4 bases, with 14 bases between the two germline ends. The CDR3 nucleotides are TGTGCCACCTCAGCAGGGTCGGTCACTGAAGCTTTCTTT. This codes for CATSAGSVTEAFF.

The chain recombines TRBV3-1 with TRBJ1-1; D not certain. The CDR3 is made up of 14 amino acids. V was cut by 4 bases and J by 2 bases, with 11 bases left in between. In germline, CDR1 is LGHDT, CDR2 YNNKEL (reference sequence). The CDR3 reads CASSPYGRNTEAFF. The CDR3 bases are TGTGCCAGCAGCCCTTACGGGAGAAACACTGAAGCTTTCTTT.